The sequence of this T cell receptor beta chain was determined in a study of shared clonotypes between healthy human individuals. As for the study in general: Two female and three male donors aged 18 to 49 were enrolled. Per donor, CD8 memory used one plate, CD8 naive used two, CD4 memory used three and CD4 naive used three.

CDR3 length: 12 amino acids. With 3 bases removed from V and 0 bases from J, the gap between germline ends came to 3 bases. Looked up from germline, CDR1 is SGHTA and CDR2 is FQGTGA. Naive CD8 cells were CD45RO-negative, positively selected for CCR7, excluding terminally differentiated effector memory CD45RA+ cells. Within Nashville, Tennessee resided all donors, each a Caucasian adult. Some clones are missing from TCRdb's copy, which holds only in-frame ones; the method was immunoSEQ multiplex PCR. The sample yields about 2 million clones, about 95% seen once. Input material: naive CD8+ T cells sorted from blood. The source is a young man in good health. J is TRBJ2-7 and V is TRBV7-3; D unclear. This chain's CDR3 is CASSFPSYEQYF. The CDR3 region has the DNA TGTGCCAGCAGCTTCCCCTCCTACGAGCAGTACTTC.